One and the same sample provided the 24 T cell receptor beta chains below, sequenced in a study of shared T cell receptors in the human thymus. Using immunoSEQ multiplex PCR, the repertoire was profiled, and TCRdb retains in-frame clones only, with some absent. The sample consists of 500,000 to 850,000 clones, approximately 87% of them appearing once. The same sample was also studied in work on human thymus T cells.

The source material was thymocytes. Source of these receptors: a boy less than two years old with a congenital heart defect.

The chain employs TRBV7-9 and TRBJ1-4; TRBD1 agrees at 8 bases. J gave up 8 bases and V 4 bases, and 12 bases lay outside the gene matches. Germline CDR1 reads SEHNR; CDR2 reads FQNEAQ (reference sequence). The CDR3 runs to 16 residues. The CDR3 is CASSSLKRGDREKLFF. The DNA of the CDR3 is TGTGCCAGCAGCTCCCTTAAAAGGGGGGACAGGGAAAAACTGTTTTTT.

V usage is TRBV28 and J usage is TRBJ2-2, with 9 positions matching TRBD2. CDR1 is MDHEN and CDR2 is SYDVKM in the germline V gene. V lost 7 bases to trimming and J lost 7 bases; unmatched junction nucleotides: 7. The CDR3 is 14 residues long. CDR3 amino acids: CASKGGGANGELFF. Here the CDR3 DNA reads TGTGCCAGCAAAGGCGGGGGGGCGAACGGGGAGCTGTTTTTT.

The table lists this clone with a few counts. The chain employs TRBV7-9 and TRBJ2-3, with D perhaps TRBD2 (6 bases). This CDR3 comprises 15 residues. Germline CDR1 and CDR2: SEHNR and FQNEAQ (reference sequence). Trimming removed 5 bases from V and 2 bases from J, with 14 bases in between. CDR3 DNA sequence: TGTGCCAGCAGCGCCCCGGGACTCGTCACAGATACGCAGTATTTT. This gives the protein CASSAPGLVTDTQYF.

The chain uses TRBV11-2 and TRBJ2-5; 11 positions match TRBD2. V gave up 5 bases and J gave up 3 bases; unmatched junction bases: 11. Germline V gene lookup returns CDR1 SGHAT and CDR2 FQNNGV. The CDR3 totals 17 residues. The CDR3 nucleotides are TGTGCCAGCAGCCCACCGACGACTAGCGGGGCTAAAGAGACCCAGTACTTC. It is translated as CASSPPTTSGAKETQYF.

The chain is built from TRBV6-5 and TRBJ2-3, with TRBD2 matching 12 bases. The CDR3 contains 16 residues. V gave up 2 bases and J gave up 3 bases; unmatched junction bases: 3. CDR1 MNHEY and CDR2 SVGAGI come from the germline V gene. CDR3 protein: CASSYTTSGRTDTQYF. CDR3 sequence (DNA): TGTGCCAGCAGTTACACAACTAGCGGGAGGACAGATACGCAGTATTTT.

This clone was counted once. This chain links TRBV5-1 with TRBJ1-4; D uncertain. Trimming removed 2 bases at V and 0 bases at J, with 14 bases between. This CDR3 has 17 residues. The germline V gene encodes CDR1 SGHRS and CDR2 YFSETQ. CDR3 coding DNA: TGCGCCAGCAGCTTTTCCCCAAAGGCGGCAACTAATGAAAAACTGTTTTTT. It codes for CASSFSPKAATNEKLFF.

The CDR3 nucleotides are TGTGCCAGCAGCTCTCACAGGACCGAGCAGTACTTC. It is translated as CASSSHRTEQYF. The chain is built from TRBV7-8 and TRBJ2-7; a weak D match, TRBD1 (5 bases). The V gene's germline CDR1 is SGHVS and CDR2 FQNEAQ. With 4 bases removed from V and 6 bases from J, the gap between germline ends came to 10 bases. This CDR3 spans 12 amino acids.

V usage is TRBV6-6 and J usage is TRBJ1-6; D gene uncertain. The CDR3 contains 14 residues. Germline CDR1 reads MNHNY; CDR2 reads SVGAGI (reference sequence). Trimming left V 10 bases short and J 5 bases short, with 15 bases between. CDR3 region: CATHLVENNSPLHF. CDR3 in DNA: TGTGCCACGCACCTCGTGGAGAATAATTCACCCCTCCACTTT.

The chain has TRBV7-9 and TRBJ2-7, with a possible D match to TRBD2 (7 bases). This CDR3 has 14 amino acids. The germline V and J ends were trimmed by 3 bases and 4 bases, with 13 bases remaining between them. Germline V gene data show CDR1 as SEHNR and CDR2 as FQNEAQ (reference sequence). The CDR3 bases are TGTGCCAGCAGCTTTACGGGGGGCAGGTACGAGCAGTACTTC. Its translation: CASSFTGGRYEQYF. Drawing the rest from reference TRBV7-9 and TRBJ2-7, the complete variable domain is DTGVSQNPRHKITKRGQNVTFRCDPISEHNRLYWYRQTLGQGPEFLTYFQNEAQLEKSRLLSDRFSAERPKGSFSTLEIQRTEQGDSAMYLCASSFTGGRYEQYFGPGTRLTVT.

V is TRBV2 and J is TRBJ1-1; D not certain. The V end was cut by 4 bases, the J end by 6 bases, with 9 bases between. This CDR3 comprises 12 residues. Per germline, CDR1 SNHLY and CDR2 FYNNEI. Here the CDR3 reads CASSVPVPEAFF. Written as DNA, the CDR3 is TGTGCCAGCAGTGTTCCCGTCCCTGAAGCTTTCTTT.

This clone was observed once. The chain recombines TRBV28 with TRBJ2-5; 8 bases match TRBD2. The J call could be wrong; TRBJ2-7 is a better fit for the DNA end. Germline lookup yields CDR1 MDHEN and CDR2 SYDVKM. The CDR3 totals 14 residues. CDR3 nucleotides: TGTGCCAGCGAAAAGACTAGCGCCACCTACGAGCAGTACTTC. It is translated as CASEKTSATYEQYF.

This chain links TRBV7-9 with TRBJ2-1; 9 bases line up with TRBD2. CDR3 length equals 17 residues. V gave up 1 base and J gave up 9 bases; unmatched junction bases: 13. Germline lookup yields CDR1 SEHNR and CDR2 FQNEAQ (reference sequence). The CDR3 spells CASSLEGPGGRGAEQFF. As DNA, the CDR3 is TGTGCCAGCAGCTTAGAGGGTCCGGGCGGGAGGGGCGCTGAGCAGTTCTTC. The variable domain in full, completed from reference TRBV7-9 and TRBJ2-1, reads DTGVSQNPRHKITKRGQNVTFRCDPISEHNRLYWYRQTLGQGPEFLTYFQNEAQLEKSRLLSDRFSAERPKGSFSTLEIQRTEQGDSAMYLCASSLEGPGGRGAEQFFGPGTRLTVL.

This rearrangement joins TRBV6-6 to TRBJ1-2, with 10 bases fitting TRBD1. After removal of 9 bases from V and 4 bases from J, the junction contained 14 bases not matched to a gene. This CDR3 is 16 amino acids long. The V gene's germline CDR1 is MNHNY and CDR2 SVGAGI (reference sequence). CDR3 bases: TGTGCCAGTGGCCGGGACAGGGGACCCTCGGGCTATGGCTACACCTTC. Its protein product is CASGRDRGPSGYGYTF.

This clone appeared once. The DNA for the CDR3 is TGTGCCAGCAGTGACTCTAGGCAGCAGGGGAACGCCGAGCAGTACTTC. Amino acids: CASSDSRQQGNAEQYF. The chain employs TRBV6-4 and TRBJ2-7; possible D gene TRBD1, 6 bases. V was clipped by 0 bases and J by 6 bases, with 18 bases between them. Looked up from germline, CDR1 is MRHNA and CDR2 is SNTAGT. The CDR3 runs to 16 residues.

This clone appeared a single time. The chain combines TRBV5-1 with TRBJ1-2; 10 nucleotides match TRBD1. CDR1 is SGHRS and CDR2 is YFSETQ in the germline V gene. V was pared by 3 bases and J by 3 bases, with 2 bases of the junction left unmatched. The CDR3 totals 14 residues. CDR3 sequence (DNA): TGCGCCAGCAGCTCAGGGACAGGGGACTATGGCTACACCTTC. Residues: CASSSGTGDYGYTF.

V gene TRBV5-8 combines with J gene TRBJ1-3; possibly TRBD1 for D (6 bases). The CDR3 runs to 17 residues. Germline V gene sequence: CDR1 SGHTS, CDR2 YDEGEE. V lost 2 bases, J lost 3 bases, and 18 bases lay in between. The DNA for the CDR3 is TGTGCCAGCAGCTTTTATGGGGGCCGGGTGGATGGAAACACCATATATTTT. Its translation: CASSFYGGRVDGNTIYF.

This clone was detected once. V gene TRBV4-3 combines with J gene TRBJ2-7; D may be TRBD2 (5 bases). The CDR3 sequence is 16 residues long. V lost 1 base to trimming and J lost 2 bases, with 15 bases between them. Germline CDR1 LGHNA, CDR2 YSLEER. CDR3 coding DNA: TGCGCCAGCAGCCAAGGTATAGCGACCCCGACCTACGAGCAGTACTTC. It yields the protein CASSQGIATPTYEQYF.

This rearrangement joins TRBV5-1 to TRBJ2-3; tentative D call: TRBD2 (6 bases). V was shortened by 7 bases and J by 0 bases, with 21 bases between the two germline ends. The CDR3 totals 17 residues. CDR1 and CDR2 (germline): SGHRS, YFSETQ. CDR3 region: CASSKTAGLYSTDTQYF. The CDR3 DNA reads as TGCGCCAGCTCAAAAACTGCGGGACTGTATAGCACAGATACGCAGTATTTT. The variable domain in full, completed from reference TRBV5-1 and TRBJ2-3, reads KAGVTQTPRYLIKTRGQQVTLSCSPISGHRSVSWYQQTPGQGLQFLFEYFSETQRNKGNFPGRFSGRQFSNSRSEMNVSTLELGDSALYLCASSKTAGLYSTDTQYFGPGTRLTVL.

This chain uses TRBV28 with TRBJ2-3, with TRBD1 matching 12 bases. V gave up 5 bases and J gave up 5 bases; unmatched junction bases: 11. The germline CDR1 and CDR2 sequences are MDHEN and SYDVKM. The CDR3 extends over 17 amino acids. CDR3 sequence reads: CASSVPKGQGAGDTQYF. The CDR3 bases are TGTGCCAGCAGTGTACCCAAGGGACAGGGGGCGGGAGATACGCAGTATTTT. Together with reference TRBV28 and TRBJ2-3, the CDR3 gives the full variable domain: DVKVTQSSRYLVKRTGEKVFLECVQDMDHENMFWYRQDPGLGLRLIYFSYDVKMKEKGDIPEGYSVSREKKERFSLILESASTNQTSMYLCASSVPKGQGAGDTQYFGPGTRLTVL.

This sequence joins TRBV4-3 and TRBJ2-5, with 7 bases identical to TRBD2. The V segment lost 0 bases and the J segment 1 base; nucleotides outside the gene matches: 5. The CDR3 is 16 residues long. The germline V gene has CDR1 LGHNA and CDR2 YSLEER. The CDR3 region is CASSQDGGLSQETQYF. As DNA, the CDR3 is TGCGCCAGCAGCCAAGATGGGGGACTAAGCCAAGAGACCCAGTACTTC.

The chain employs TRBV15 and TRBJ1-5; D gene uncertain. Between the trimmed V and J ends, which lost 0 bases and 2 bases, there was a span of 17 bases. Germline V gives CDR1 LNHNV, CDR2 YYDKDF (reference sequence). The CDR3 sequence is 18 residues long. CDR3 sequence: CATSRDSEGQEGNQPQHF. The CDR3 bases are TGTGCCACCAGCAGAGATTCCGAGGGTCAGGAGGGCAATCAGCCCCAGCATTTT.

This chain uses TRBV20-1 with TRBJ2-5, with 9 bases that match TRBD1. The assigned J gene may be wrong: the sequence end matches TRBJ2-7 better. The CDR3 spans 11 residues. The germline V gene encodes CDR1 DFQATT and CDR2 SNEGSKA (reference sequence). For the CDR3, the DNA is TGCAGTGCGCCGACAGGGGGCGAGCAGTACTTC. This translates into CSAPTGGEQYF.

The gene calls are TRBV9 and TRBJ2-1; 12 bases map to TRBD2. The trim removed 4 bases at V and 8 bases at J, leaving 7 bases unmatched. The CDR3 loop spans 15 amino acids. Germline V lookup: CDR1 SGDLS, CDR2 YYNGEE. CDR3 loop: CASSLLAGGGHEQFF. CDR3 coding DNA: TGTGCCAGCAGCCTACTAGCGGGAGGAGGCCATGAGCAGTTCTTC.

This chain joins TRBV7-9 and TRBJ1-2; D is uncertain. Between the trimmed V and J ends, which lost 5 bases and 4 bases, there was a span of 11 bases. The CDR3 has 13 residues. The V gene's germline CDR1 is SEHNR and CDR2 FQNEAQ (reference sequence). The CDR3 coding sequence is TGTGCCAGCAGCCCCACCCCAGGCTATGGCTACACCTTC. It encodes CASSPTPGYGYTF.